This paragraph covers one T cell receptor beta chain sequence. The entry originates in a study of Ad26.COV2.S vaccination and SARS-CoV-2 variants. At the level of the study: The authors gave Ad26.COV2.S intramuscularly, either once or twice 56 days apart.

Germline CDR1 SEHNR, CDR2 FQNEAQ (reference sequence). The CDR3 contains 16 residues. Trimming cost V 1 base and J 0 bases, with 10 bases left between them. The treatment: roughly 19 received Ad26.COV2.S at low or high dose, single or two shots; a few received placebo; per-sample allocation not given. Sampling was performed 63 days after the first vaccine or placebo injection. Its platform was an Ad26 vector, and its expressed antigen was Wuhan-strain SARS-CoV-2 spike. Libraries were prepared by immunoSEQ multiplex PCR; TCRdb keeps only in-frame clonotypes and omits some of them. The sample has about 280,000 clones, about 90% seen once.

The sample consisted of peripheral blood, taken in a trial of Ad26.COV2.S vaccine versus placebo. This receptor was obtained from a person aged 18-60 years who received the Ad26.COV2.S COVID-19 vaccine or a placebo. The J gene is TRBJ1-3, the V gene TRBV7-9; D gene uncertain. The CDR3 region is CASSLVTGSSGNTIYF. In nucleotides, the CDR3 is TGTGCCAGCAGCTTAGTTACGGGGAGCTCTGGAAACACCATATATTTT. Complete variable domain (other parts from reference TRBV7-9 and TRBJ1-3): DTGVSQNPRHKITKRGQNVTFRCDPISEHNRLYWYRQTLGQGPEFLTYFQNEAQLEKSRLLSDRFSAERPKGSFSTLEIQRTEQGDSAMYLCASSLVTGSSGNTIYFGEGSWLTVV.